The present TCR beta chain was sequenced within a study of CD8 T cells in Susac syndrome. With random hexamers, roughly 0.45 to 1 ug RNA was reverse transcribed. By means of immunoSEQ multiplex PCR, TCR beta CDR3 spanning 54 Vbeta and 13 Jbeta underwent amplification. TCRdb reanalysed the immunoSEQ multiplex PCR reads using MiXCR and keeps one entry per CDR3 protein. The sample includes over 100,000 distinct CDR3 sequences, around 90% of them seen just once. In germline, CDR1 is SGHTS, CDR2 YDEGEE. With 3 bases clipped from V and 8 bases from J, the junction kept 4 bases outside the gene matches. The CDR3 contains 14 residues. Sequencing of TCR beta, carried out with a high-throughput approach, was applied to CD8+ and CD4+ T cells from the blood. TEMRA cells were FACS-enriched, unlike CD8+ and CD4+ T cells, which were negatively isolated.

The chain links TRBV5-8 to TRBJ2-5; 13 bases agree with TRBD2. The sequenced sample consisted of CD4+ T cells from PBMCs. The clonotype comes from a human donor in good health. The CDR3 here is CASSSGLAGQTQYF. The DNA of the CDR3 is TGTGCCAGCAGCTCGGGACTAGCGGGGCAAACCCAGTACTTC.